This T cell receptor beta chain was sequenced during a study of T cell responses to AZD1222 COVID-19 vaccine. Study findings and constraints: Most donors were white British, females outnumbered males, and clonal diversity was possibly underestimated. Spike-specific TCR breadth and depth went up after people got two AZD1222 doses.

About this clone: Its antigen is still unknown.

There are 15 residues in the CDR3. Germline CDR1 is SGHRS and CDR2 is YFSETQ. Trimming cost V 6 bases and J 4 bases; bases outside gene matches: 8. TCRdb's table, derived via immunoSEQ multiplex PCR, lists solely in-frame clones and lacks some. The data contain around 100,000 clones, 85% to 90% of them singletons. The source was peripheral blood, collected on day 0 of AZD1222 vaccination. J is TRBJ2-1 and V is TRBV5-1; 9 bases are a match to TRBD1. The TCR was taken from an adult in good health. The CDR3 DNA reads TGCGCCAGCAAGAGGACAGGGGCAAATTACAATGAGCAGTTCTTC. Its translation is CASKRTGANYNEQFF.